This is a list of T cell receptor beta chains from one sample in a study of OX40 agonist ivuxolimab in advanced cancers. TCRdb's copy holds only in-frame clones and misses some; the assay was immunoSEQ multiplex PCR. The sample records roughly 20,000 clones, 65% to 90% being singletons. Source: CD4+ or CD8+ T cells sorted from blood, taken in a trial of the OX40 agonist ivuxolimab. The receptor set was obtained from an adult with an advanced solid tumor such as melanoma, head and neck, liver or kidney cancer. Each CDR3 is given with its conserved first and last residue. A D gene is named only where the DNA matches it firmly. The size field is filled for only some rows; it gives once, few, many or a size class.

clone_size,d_call,v_call,j_call,cdr3_aa,cdr3_nt
.,.,TRBV4-2,TRBJ2-5,CASSQDGTGGETQYF,TGTGCCAGCAGCCAAGATGGGACTGGTGGGGAGACCCAGTACTTC
.,TRBD1,TRBV6-1,TRBJ1-5,CASNDKTGSFQPQHF,TGTGCCAGCAATGATAAGACAGGGAGCTTTCAGCCCCAGCATTTT
.,.,TRBV30,TRBJ1-1,CAWALDTEAFF,TGTGCCTGGGCGCTGGACACTGAAGCTTTCTTT
.,.,TRBV7-9,TRBJ2-3,CASSLASTSTDTQYF,TGTGCCAGCAGCTTAGCGAGCACTAGCACAGATACGCAGTATTTT
.,TRBD1,TRBV6-6,TRBJ2-2,CASSYDRVDGELFF,TGTGCCAGCAGTTACGACAGGGTAGACGGGGAGCTGTTTTTT
.,.,TRBV27,TRBJ1-1,CASSLRVSNTEAFF,TGTGCCAGCAGTTTAAGGGTTTCAAACACTGAAGCTTTCTTT
once,TRBD2,TRBV5-4,TRBJ2-5,CASSRRTSPQQETQYF,TGTGCCAGCAGCCGTCGGACTAGTCCACAACAAGAGACCCAGTACTTC
.,.,TRBV15,TRBJ1-4,CATSRDLVTNEKLFF,TGTGCCACCAGCAGAGATCTGGTTACGAATGAAAAACTGTTTTTT
.,TRBD1,TRBV6-6,TRBJ1-2,CASKRQGGYTF,TGTGCCAGCAAGAGACAGGGCGGCTACACCTTC
.,TRBD2,TRBV5-1,TRBJ2-1,CASSSGGELFNEQFF,TGCGCCAGCAGCTCTGGGGGGGAGCTATTTAATGAGCAGTTCTTC
.,.,TRBV28,TRBJ1-3,CASNQPGPSSGNTIYF,TGTGCCAGCAACCAACCGGGGCCGAGCTCTGGAAACACCATATATTTT
few,.,TRBV29-1,TRBJ2-7,CSVARTDTYEQYF,TGCAGCGTTGCTAGGACAGATACCTACGAGCAGTACTTC
.,.,TRBV7-6,TRBJ2-1,CASSLGPFRGAGVTWQFF,TGTGCCAGCAGCTTAGGGCCGTTCCGGGGGGCGGGAGTCACTTGGCAGTTCTTC
.,.,TRBV7-3,TRBJ2-2,CASSVWTGELFF,TGTGCCAGCAGTGTTTGGACCGGGGAGCTGTTTTTT
.,TRBD2,TRBV10-1,TRBJ2-5,CASSALGTSGQETQYF,TGCGCCAGCAGTGCCCTAGGGACTAGCGGGCAAGAGACCCAGTACTTC
once,.,TRBV5-1,TRBJ1-1,CASSLDASRNTEAFF,TGCGCCAGCAGCTTGGACGCCAGCAGAAACACTGAAGCTTTCTTT
.,.,TRBV5-6,TRBJ1-2,CASSRISGLSGSGYTF,TGTGCCAGCAGCAGAATCTCGGGCCTCTCGGGAAGCGGCTACACCTTC